A single T cell receptor (beta chain) is shown here with its context. Its antigen remains unidentified. The data stem from a study of yellow fever vaccine responses in identical twins. Study results and limitations: The authors reported partly convergent, partly personalized vaccine responses in identical twins.

TCRdb used MiXCR to reprocess the RT-PCR reads, holding one entry per CDR3 protein. Of about 19,000 distinct CDR3 sequences in the sample, over 65% were seen once. The trim removed 3 bases at V and 3 bases at J, leaving 11 bases unmatched. This CDR3 region has 17 residues. Germline assignment: CDR1 KGHSH and CDR2 LQKENI. Here the sequenced sample was T cells from blood (PBMCs), unsorted or a sorted subset (not recorded which), taken before or after yellow fever vaccination (not recorded which). The sequence was collected from a woman younger than 30 who received the yellow fever vaccine. V usage is TRBV18 and J usage is TRBJ2-5; TRBD1 aligns across 9 bases. The CDR3 region is CASSPPRRDRAEETQYF. As DNA, the CDR3 is TGTGCCAGCTCACCCCCCAGAAGGGACAGGGCAGAAGAGACCCAGTACTTC.